These 32 T cell receptor beta chains were sequenced from one sample in a study of T cell responses to AZD1222 COVID-19 vaccine. TCRdb's copy holds only in-frame clones and misses some; the assay was immunoSEQ multiplex PCR. The sample lists about 67,000 clones; roughly 80% were seen once. This specimen consisted of peripheral blood, obtained 28 days after the second AZD1222 dose. These receptor sequences come from an adult who received the AZD1222 COVID-19 vaccine.

V and J are TRBV5-1 and TRBJ2-2; 10 bases align to TRBD2. This CDR3 region has 16 residues. Germline loops: CDR1 SGHRS, CDR2 YFSETQ. V was clipped by 4 bases and J by 3 bases; unmatched bases: 6. For the CDR3, the DNA is TGCGCCAGCAGCATACTAGCGGGGACCTACACCGGGGAGCTGTTTTTT. Translation gives CASSILAGTYTGELFF.

The J gene is TRBJ1-6, the V gene TRBV5-1; a weak D match, TRBD1 (5 bases). Germline V lookup: CDR1 SGHRS, CDR2 YFSETQ. Trimming took 7 bases from V and 7 from J, leaving 15 bases between them. There are 14 residues in the CDR3. DNA of the CDR3: TGCGCCAGCCGACATCGGGACGGGAATTCACCCCTCCACTTT. Its translation: CASRHRDGNSPLHF.

The rearrangement links TRBV5-1 to TRBJ1-4; 11 bases match TRBD1. CDR3 length equals 16 residues. With 3 bases clipped from V and 7 bases from J, the junction kept 8 bases outside the gene matches. Germline V gene lookup returns CDR1 SGHRS and CDR2 YFSETQ. CDR3 nucleotide sequence: TGCGCCAGCAGCTCTGGACAGGGGGCTGAAGGTGAAAAACTGTTTTTT. The encoded protein is CASSSGQGAEGEKLFF.

V gene TRBV7-9 combines with J gene TRBJ1-1; tentatively, D is TRBD1 (6 bases). The V end was cut by 5 bases, the J end by 7 bases, with 14 bases between. The CDR3 is made up of 13 amino acids. Germline assignment: CDR1 SEHNR and CDR2 FQNEAQ (reference sequence). CDR3 in DNA: TGTGCCAGCAGCCTGGGACAACAATATGAAGCTTTCTTT. Protein sequence: CASSLGQQYEAFF.

V is TRBV6-6 and J is TRBJ1-3, with TRBD1 matching over 10 bases. In germline, CDR1 is MNHNY, CDR2 SVGAGI (reference sequence). With V trimmed by 7 bases and J by 4 bases, 7 bases remained unmatched. CDR3 length: 15 amino acids. CDR3 DNA sequence: TGTGCCAGCATGCCGGGACAGGGGACAGGAAACACCATATATTTT. As protein: CASMPGQGTGNTIYF.

The chain couples TRBV7-8 to TRBJ1-4; 9 bases line up with TRBD1. Germline lookup yields CDR1 SGHVS and CDR2 FQNEAQ. The CDR3 spans 15 residues. Unmatched junction bases numbered 4, after V lost 0 bases and J lost 8 bases. The DNA of the CDR3 is TGTGCCAGCAGCTTAGCGGGACAGGGAGAGGAAAAACTGTTTTTT. As protein: CASSLAGQGEEKLFF.

This chain uses TRBV6-5 with TRBJ1-3; 9 bases line up with TRBD1. Germline V gene sequence: CDR1 MNHEY, CDR2 SVGAGI. This CDR3 has 15 amino acids. Trimming took 5 bases from V and 1 from J; bases not matched to a gene: 3. Written as DNA, the CDR3 is TGTGCCAGCAGTAGGGACAGGGAATCTGGAAACACCATATATTTT. It encodes CASSRDRESGNTIYF.

DNA of the CDR3: TGTGCCAGCAGTGAAGGTTGGCAGGCTCGAACCCTCCACTTT. This gives the protein CASSEGWQARTLHF. The chain couples TRBV2 to TRBJ1-6; D gene unclear. Trimming removed 1 base from V and 14 bases from J, with 15 bases in between. There are 14 residues in the CDR3. Germline CDR1 reads SNHLY; CDR2 reads FYNNEI.

Regarding this clone: The sample has other DNA sequences that encode this CDR3 too. The V gene is TRBV27, the J gene TRBJ1-1; 8 bases align to TRBD1. With 4 bases clipped from V and 2 bases from J, the junction kept 3 bases outside the gene matches. The CDR3 runs to 14 residues. The germline CDR1 and CDR2 sequences are MNHEY and SMNVEV (reference sequence). For the CDR3, the DNA is TGTGCCAGCAGTTGGGACAGGCGTAACACTGAAGCTTTCTTT. This sequence encodes CASSWDRRNTEAFF.

This clone was detected only once. The rearrangement uses TRBV3-1 (or the pseudogene TRBV3-2) and TRBJ1-4; 7 bases map to TRBD1. The CDR3 extends over 16 amino acids. V shed 1 base and J 4 bases; nucleotides not matched to a gene: 6. The germline gives CDR1 LGHDT, CDR2 YNNKEL (reference sequence). The CDR3 sequence is CASSQGRDSFNEKLFF. The CDR3 coding sequence is TGTGCCAGCAGCCAAGGCCGGGACAGCTTTAATGAAAAACTGTTTTTT.

V and J are TRBV27 and TRBJ1-2; D not resolved. The CDR3 spans 13 residues. V was cut by 1 base and J by 8 bases, with 11 bases left in between. Germline V gene lookup returns CDR1 MNHEY and CDR2 SMNVEV (reference sequence). CDR3 DNA: TGTGCCAGCAGTTTATATCGGTGGATGGGCTACACCTTC. Translation: CASSLYRWMGYTF.

This clone was detected only a few times. V is TRBV6-1 and J is TRBJ1-2; D call uncertain. Germline lookup yields CDR1 MNHNS and CDR2 SASEGT. V lost 1 base, J lost 4 bases, and 13 bases lay in between. This CDR3 has 15 residues. CDR3 coding DNA: TGTGCCAGCAGTGAAGGGCAGTTAGCGTTCTATGGCTACACCTTC. Protein: CASSEGQLAFYGYTF.

V gene TRBV21-1 combines with J gene TRBJ2-4; no DNA check was done on the table's D call, TRBD1. TRBV21-1 is an annotated pseudogene. The CDR3 is made up of 18 amino acids. This chain's CDR3 is CASSKVGWVDIAKNIQYF. The CDR3 DNA reads as TGTGCCAGCAGCAAAGTGGGTTGGGTCGACATAGCCAAAAACATTCAGTACTTC.

The chain uses TRBV10-1 and TRBJ2-3; 10 bases are a match to TRBD1. The trim removed 8 bases at V and 6 bases at J, leaving 8 bases unmatched. Germline-derived CDR1 and CDR2 are WNHNN and SYGVQD (reference sequence). There are 14 residues in the CDR3. The CDR3: CASGGQGQRDTQYF. The CDR3 DNA sequence: TGCGCCAGCGGGGGACAGGGGCAAAGGGATACGCAGTATTTT.

The chain links TRBV5-4 to TRBJ2-2; D not resolved. CDR3 size: 13 residues. Looked up from germline, CDR1 is SGHNT and CDR2 is YYREEE (reference sequence). V lost 5 bases and J 4 bases, leaving 9 bases between the germline ends. The CDR3 reads CASSPIFTGELFF. CDR3 nucleotides: TGTGCCAGCAGTCCTATTTTCACCGGGGAGCTGTTTTTT.

This clone was observed once. This chain connects TRBV9 to TRBJ2-3, with D unclear. Trimming removed 0 bases at V and 0 bases at J, with 8 bases between. Germline V gene data show CDR1 as SGDLS and CDR2 as YYNGEE. This CDR3 is 15 amino acids long. The CDR3 DNA is TGTGCCAGCAGCGTAGGGCCGACAAGCACAGATACGCAGTATTTT. Its translation is CASSVGPTSTDTQYF.

The chain links TRBV27 to TRBJ1-2; 8 bases match TRBD1. After removal of 5 bases from V and 3 bases from J, the junction contained 14 bases not matched to a gene. The CDR3 extends over 17 amino acids. The germline CDR1 and CDR2 sequences are MNHEY and SMNVEV (reference sequence). CDR3 loop: CASSLWGRGPIDYGYTF. The DNA for the CDR3 is TGTGCCAGCAGTCTGTGGGGCAGGGGGCCGATAGACTATGGCTACACCTTC.

V and J are TRBV3-1 (or the pseudogene TRBV3-2) and TRBJ2-1; TRBD2 aligns across 7 bases. V gave up 1 base and J gave up 4 bases; unmatched junction bases: 10. The CDR3 has 17 residues. Germline V gene data show CDR1 as LGHDT and CDR2 as YNNKEL (reference sequence). The CDR3 nucleotides are TGTGCCAGCAGCCAAGGAGGGTCAAGCGGGGAATACAATGAGCAGTTCTTC. Translating gives CASSQGGSSGEYNEQFF.

The chain links TRBV29-1 to TRBJ2-7; TRBD2 matches 10 bases. The CDR3 covers 12 residues. V lost 5 bases, J lost 5 bases, and 3 bases stayed unmatched. The germline V gene encodes CDR1 SQVTM and CDR2 ANQGSEA. The CDR3 region has the DNA TGCAGCGTTCCTAGCGGGGGAAACGAGCAGTACTTC. It specifies CSVPSGGNEQYF.

The CDR3 spells CAWSVGALGTEAFF. CDR3 coding DNA: TGTGCCTGGAGTGTCGGAGCTTTAGGGACTGAAGCTTTCTTT. The genes are TRBV30 and TRBJ1-1; D unclear. This CDR3 has 14 amino acids. Trimming cost V 0 bases and J 5 bases, with 13 bases left between them. The germline gives CDR1 GTSNPN, CDR2 SVGIG (reference sequence).

This chain links TRBV6-6 with TRBJ1-3; D remains unclear. V lost 1 base to trimming and J lost 0 bases, with 10 bases between them. The CDR3 contains 16 residues. Germline V gene sequence: CDR1 MNHNY, CDR2 SVGAGI (reference sequence). The DNA of the CDR3 is TGTGCCAGCAGTTACTTGGGGTTGAGCTCTGGAAACACCATATATTTT. Its protein product is CASSYLGLSSGNTIYF.

This chain uses TRBV5-1 with TRBJ2-7, with TRBD1 as a possible D gene (5 bases). The CDR3 consists of 17 residues. CDR1 and CDR2 (germline): SGHRS, YFSETQ. Trimming removed 2 bases from V and 2 bases from J, with 20 bases in between. CDR3 DNA sequence: TGCGCCAGCAGCTTCGAAACCCAGCAGGGCTGGACCTACGAGCAGTACTTC. Translating it yields CASSFETQQGWTYEQYF.

This chain joins TRBV18 and TRBJ2-7; 11 bases line up with TRBD1. Looked up from germline, CDR1 is KGHSH and CDR2 is LQKENI. The CDR3 length is 14 residues. Unmatched junction bases numbered 2, after V lost 3 bases and J lost 4 bases. CDR3 region: CASSPDRGLYEQYF. DNA for the CDR3: TGTGCCAGCTCACCGGACAGGGGGCTGTACGAGCAGTACTTC. The full variable domain, in which reference TRBV18 and TRBJ2-7 provide the parts outside the CDR3, is NAGVMQNPRHLVRRRGQEARLRCSPMKGHSHVYWYRQLPEEGLKFMVYLQKENIIDESGMPKERFSAEFPKEGPSILRIQQVVRGDSAAYFCASSPDRGLYEQYFGPGTRLTVT.

V is TRBV7-2 and J is TRBJ2-1, with D possibly matching TRBD2 (5 bases). Germline loops: CDR1 SGHTA, CDR2 FQGNSA. The CDR3 extends over 15 amino acids. Trimming pared 1 base from V and 2 bases from J, leaving 9 bases between. The CDR3 region is CASSLDEGAYNEQFF. The CDR3 coding sequence is TGTGCCAGCAGCTTAGACGAGGGCGCCTACAATGAGCAGTTCTTC.

This chain connects TRBV19 to TRBJ2-7, with 8 bases fitting TRBD1. CDR1 and CDR2 from the germline V gene are LNHDA and SQIVND (reference sequence). This CDR3 region has 15 residues. After removal of 6 bases from V and 2 bases from J, the junction contained 9 bases not matched to a gene. CDR3 in amino acids: CASSPHGQGTYEQYF. CDR3 coding DNA: TGTGCCAGTAGCCCGCACGGACAGGGAACCTACGAGCAGTACTTC. Variable domain in full (rest from reference TRBV19 and TRBJ2-7): DGGITQSPKYLFRKEGQNVTLSCEQNLNHDAMYWYRQDPGQGLRLIYYSQIVNDFQKGDIAEGYSVSREKKESFPLTVTSAQKNPTAFYLCASSPHGQGTYEQYFGPGTRLTVT.

This chain joins TRBV2 and TRBJ2-1, with D tentatively TRBD1 (5 bases). This CDR3 has 14 residues. The germline V gene encodes CDR1 SNHLY and CDR2 FYNNEI. V lost 0 bases to trimming and J lost 5 bases, with 8 bases between them. The CDR3 DNA is TGTGCCAGCAGTGAAGCGGCAGGGAACAATGAGCAGTTCTTC. It codes for CASSEAAGNNEQFF.

The chain carries TRBV5-1 and TRBJ1-4, with 11 bases lining up with TRBD1. Germline CDR1 SGHRS, CDR2 YFSETQ. This CDR3 contains 15 residues. J gave up 7 bases and V 5 bases, and 7 bases lay outside the gene matches. The CDR3 DNA follows: TGCGCCAGCAGTGCCGGACAGGGGGCAAGTGAAAAACTGTTTTTT. Translated, it gives CASSAGQGASEKLFF.

This chain uses TRBV27 with TRBJ2-7, with 10 positions matching TRBD2. This CDR3 contains 14 residues. Per the germline V gene, CDR1 is MNHEY and CDR2 is SMNVEV (reference sequence). The junction had 3 bases not matched to a gene; V was cut back by 3 bases and J by 4 bases. CDR3 in DNA: TGTGCCAGCAGTTTTAGCGGGGGGCCGTACGAGCAGTACTTC. Amino acid sequence: CASSFSGGPYEQYF.

The chain employs TRBV6-5 and TRBJ2-7; 11 bases are a match to TRBD1. The V and J ends lost 6 bases and 3 bases, in that order; junction bases with no gene match: 7. CDR1 and CDR2 (germline): MNHEY, SVGAGI. The CDR3 consists of 15 residues. This chain's CDR3 is CASSTDRGQIYEQYF. In DNA, the CDR3 is TGTGCCAGCAGCACGGACAGGGGGCAGATCTACGAGCAGTACTTC.

The chain recombines TRBV6-1 with TRBJ2-7, with 9 bases that match TRBD2. The germline V gene has CDR1 MNHNS and CDR2 SASEGT. The CDR3 has 17 amino acids. After removal of 4 bases from V and 2 bases from J, the junction contained 12 bases not matched to a gene. For the CDR3, the DNA is TGTGCCAGCAGTGCCGCGGGGGGGCGGGGGGAGACCTACGAGCAGTACTTC. Amino acid sequence: CASSAAGGRGETYEQYF.

This clone was detected once. This chain links TRBV6-5 with TRBJ1-4; possible D gene TRBD1, 6 bases. Trimming pared 6 bases from V and 8 bases from J, leaving 13 bases between. This CDR3 spans 13 amino acids. In germline, CDR1 is MNHEY, CDR2 SVGAGI. CDR3 sequence: CASSRGREEKLFF. The CDR3 coding sequence is TGTGCCAGCAGCAGGGGCCGCGAGGAAAAACTGTTTTTT.

The CDR3 coding sequence is TGTGCCAGCTCACCCCAGGGGGCGCCCACCGGGGAGCTGTTTTTT. It is translated as CASSPQGAPTGELFF. The rearrangement joins TRBV18 to TRBJ2-2; 8 bases are shared with TRBD1. This CDR3 is 15 amino acids long. J was trimmed by 4 bases and V by 3 bases; bases with no gene match: 4. Looked up from germline, CDR1 is KGHSH and CDR2 is LQKENI.